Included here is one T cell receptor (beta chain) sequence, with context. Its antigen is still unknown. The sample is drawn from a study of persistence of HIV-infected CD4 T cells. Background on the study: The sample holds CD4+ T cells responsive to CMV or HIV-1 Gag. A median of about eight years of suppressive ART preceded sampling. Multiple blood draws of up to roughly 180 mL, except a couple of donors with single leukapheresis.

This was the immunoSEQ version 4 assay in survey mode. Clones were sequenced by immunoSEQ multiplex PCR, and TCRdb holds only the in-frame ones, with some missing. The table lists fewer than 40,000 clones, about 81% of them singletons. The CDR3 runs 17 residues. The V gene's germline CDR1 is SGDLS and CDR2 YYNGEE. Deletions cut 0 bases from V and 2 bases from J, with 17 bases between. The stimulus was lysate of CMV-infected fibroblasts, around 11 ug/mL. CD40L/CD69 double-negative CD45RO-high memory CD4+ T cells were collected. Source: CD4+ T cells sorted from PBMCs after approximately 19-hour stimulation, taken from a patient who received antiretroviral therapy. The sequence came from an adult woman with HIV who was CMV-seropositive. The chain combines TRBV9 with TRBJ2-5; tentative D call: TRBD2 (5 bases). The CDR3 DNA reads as TGTGCCAGCAGCGTAGTATCCGGACTGCAAGGTCAAGAGACCCAGTACTTC. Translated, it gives CASSVVSGLQGQETQYF.